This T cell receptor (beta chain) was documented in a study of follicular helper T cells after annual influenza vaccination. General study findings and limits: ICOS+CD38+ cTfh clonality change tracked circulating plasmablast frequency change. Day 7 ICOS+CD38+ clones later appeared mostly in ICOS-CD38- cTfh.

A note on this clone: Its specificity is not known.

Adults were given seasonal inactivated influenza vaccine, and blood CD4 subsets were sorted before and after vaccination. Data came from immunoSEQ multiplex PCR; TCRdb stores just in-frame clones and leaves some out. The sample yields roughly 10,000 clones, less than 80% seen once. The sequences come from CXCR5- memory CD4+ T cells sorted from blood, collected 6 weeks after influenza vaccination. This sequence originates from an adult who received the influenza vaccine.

CDR3 nucleotide sequence: TGCGCCAGCAGCTGGGACAGCTTTAACTATGGCTACACCTTC. Translation gives CASSWDSFNYGYTF. The V and J genes are TRBV5-1 and TRBJ1-2; the match to TRBD1 covers 7 bases. Germline values: CDR1 SGHRS, CDR2 YFSETQ. This CDR3 contains 14 residues. Germline trimming cut 3 bases from V and 1 base from J; bases unmatched to any gene: 3.